This T cell receptor beta chain was recorded in a study of T-cell reconstitution after alpha-beta-depleted transplantation in children. Whole-study findings and limits: Several patients had high TCRbeta diversity at day 60; it came from surviving recipient T cells and thymic progenitors. At around two months after transplant, the alpha-beta T cells were reportedly derived from several hundred expanded clones that came from non-depleted graft cells. At the one-year point after transplant, T-cell counts and TCRbeta diversity were found to come mostly from T cells that had been newly produced.

This clonotype occurred a few times. Its specificity is unknown. Researchers prepared the TCRbeta library using unique molecular identifiers, the study reports. TCRdb ran MiXCR on the PCR reads and lists one entry per CDR3 protein. The table has about a million distinct CDR3 sequences, about 29% seen once; the top ten hold about 28%. The sequence was obtained from a boy in the first two years of life who had a stem cell transplant for SCID, so the T cells may come from the graft donor. The input for sequencing was PBMCs, mostly from graft donor cells, taken 360 days after TCRalphabeta/CD19-depleted stem cell transplant.

The CDR3 here is CASKWDSRGGVYNEQFF. CDR3 in DNA: TGTGCCAGCAAATGGGACTCGAGGGGGGGGGTGTACAATGAGCAGTTCTTC. J is TRBJ2-1 and V is TRBV12-3 or TRBV12-4; maybe TRBD2 (7 bases). The CDR3 length is 17 residues. V lost 7 bases and J lost 4, with 23 bases in between.